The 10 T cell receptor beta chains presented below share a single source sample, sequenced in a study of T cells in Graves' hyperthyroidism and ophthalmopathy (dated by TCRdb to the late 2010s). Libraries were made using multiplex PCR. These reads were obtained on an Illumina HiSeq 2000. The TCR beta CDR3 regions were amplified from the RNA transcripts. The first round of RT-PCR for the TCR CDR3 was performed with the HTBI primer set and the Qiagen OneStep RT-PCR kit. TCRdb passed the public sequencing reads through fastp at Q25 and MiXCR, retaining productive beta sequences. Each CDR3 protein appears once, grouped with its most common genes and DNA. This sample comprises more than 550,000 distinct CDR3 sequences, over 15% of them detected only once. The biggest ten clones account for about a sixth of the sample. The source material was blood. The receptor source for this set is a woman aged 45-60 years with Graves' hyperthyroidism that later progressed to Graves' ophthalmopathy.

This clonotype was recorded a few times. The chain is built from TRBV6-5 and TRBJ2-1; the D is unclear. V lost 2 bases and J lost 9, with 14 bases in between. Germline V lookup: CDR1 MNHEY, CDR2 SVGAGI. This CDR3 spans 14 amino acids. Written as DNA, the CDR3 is TGTGCCAGCAGTTACCGGTCGGTAGCTACTGAGCAGTTCTTC. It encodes CASSYRSVATEQFF.

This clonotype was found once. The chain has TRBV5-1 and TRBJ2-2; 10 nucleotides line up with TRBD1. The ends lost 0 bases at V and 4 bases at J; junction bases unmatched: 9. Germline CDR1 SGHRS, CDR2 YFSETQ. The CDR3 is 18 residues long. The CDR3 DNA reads TGCGCCAGCAGCTTGGAACTTTATGGGACAGGGGTCACCGGGGAGCTGTTTTTT. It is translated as CASSLELYGTGVTGELFF.

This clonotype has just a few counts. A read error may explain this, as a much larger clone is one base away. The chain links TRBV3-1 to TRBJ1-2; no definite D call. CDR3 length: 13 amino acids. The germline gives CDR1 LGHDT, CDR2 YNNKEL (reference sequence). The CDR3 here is CANSHRNAYGYTF. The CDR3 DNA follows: TGTGCCAACAGCCACCGAAACGCCTATGGCTACACCTTC.

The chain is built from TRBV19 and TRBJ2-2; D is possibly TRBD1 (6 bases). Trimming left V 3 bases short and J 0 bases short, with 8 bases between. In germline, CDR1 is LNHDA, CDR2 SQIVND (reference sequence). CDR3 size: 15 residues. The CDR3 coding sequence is TGTGCCAGTAGTATGGGACAAACGAACACCGGGGAGCTGTTTTTT. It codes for CASSMGQTNTGELFF. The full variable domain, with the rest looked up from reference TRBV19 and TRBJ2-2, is DGGITQSPKYLFRKEGQNVTLSCEQNLNHDAMYWYRQDPGQGLRLIYYSQIVNDFQKGDIAEGYSVSREKKESFPLTVTSAQKNPTAFYLCASSMGQTNTGELFFGEGSRLTVL.

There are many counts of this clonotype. The CDR3 bases are TGCAGTGCTAGCGGGGGGGGGAACACCGGGGAGCTGTTTTTT. Amino acids: CSASGGGNTGELFF. The genes are TRBV20-1 and TRBJ2-2, with 8 bases matching TRBD2. The germline V gene encodes CDR1 DFQATT and CDR2 SNEGSKA (reference sequence). The CDR3 loop spans 14 amino acids. J gave up 1 base and V 3 bases, and 1 base lay outside the gene matches.

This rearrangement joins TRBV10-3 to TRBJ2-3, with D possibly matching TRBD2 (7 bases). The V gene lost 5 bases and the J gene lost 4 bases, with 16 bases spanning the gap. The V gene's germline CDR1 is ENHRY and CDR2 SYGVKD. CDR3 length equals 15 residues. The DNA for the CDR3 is TGTGCCATCAGTCTCTCAGGGGAGGGCCCAGATACGCAGTATTTT. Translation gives CAISLSGEGPDTQYF.

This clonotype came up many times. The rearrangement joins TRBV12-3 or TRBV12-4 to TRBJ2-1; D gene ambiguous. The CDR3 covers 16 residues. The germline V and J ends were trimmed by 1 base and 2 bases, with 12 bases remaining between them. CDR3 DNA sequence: TGTGCCAGCAGTTTAGACGGCAATCTGGCCTACAATGAGCAGTTCTTC. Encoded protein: CASSLDGNLAYNEQFF.

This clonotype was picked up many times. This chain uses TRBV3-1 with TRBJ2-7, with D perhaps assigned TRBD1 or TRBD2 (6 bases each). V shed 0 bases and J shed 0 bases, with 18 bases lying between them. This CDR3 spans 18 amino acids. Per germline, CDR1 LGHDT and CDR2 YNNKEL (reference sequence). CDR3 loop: CASSQDMPPGAYSYEQYF. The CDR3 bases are TGTGCCAGCAGCCAAGATATGCCCCCGGGGGCCTACTCCTACGAGCAGTACTTC.

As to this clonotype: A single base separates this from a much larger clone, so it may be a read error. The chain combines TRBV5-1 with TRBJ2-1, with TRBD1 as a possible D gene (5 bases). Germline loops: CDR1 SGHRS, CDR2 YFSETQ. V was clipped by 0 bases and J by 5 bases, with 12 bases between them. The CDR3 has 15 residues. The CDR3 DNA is TGCGCCAGCAGCTTGGTTATGTCAGGGAACAATGAGCAGTTCTTC. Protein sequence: CASSLVMSGNNEQFF.

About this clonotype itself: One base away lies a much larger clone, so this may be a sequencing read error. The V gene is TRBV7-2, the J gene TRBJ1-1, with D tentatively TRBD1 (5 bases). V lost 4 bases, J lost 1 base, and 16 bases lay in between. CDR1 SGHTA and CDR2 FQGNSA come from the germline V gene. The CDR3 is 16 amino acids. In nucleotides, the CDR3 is TGTGCCAGCAGCTCGGCAGGGTTCTTATGGAACACTGAAGCTTTCTTT. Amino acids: CASSSAGFLWNTEAFF.